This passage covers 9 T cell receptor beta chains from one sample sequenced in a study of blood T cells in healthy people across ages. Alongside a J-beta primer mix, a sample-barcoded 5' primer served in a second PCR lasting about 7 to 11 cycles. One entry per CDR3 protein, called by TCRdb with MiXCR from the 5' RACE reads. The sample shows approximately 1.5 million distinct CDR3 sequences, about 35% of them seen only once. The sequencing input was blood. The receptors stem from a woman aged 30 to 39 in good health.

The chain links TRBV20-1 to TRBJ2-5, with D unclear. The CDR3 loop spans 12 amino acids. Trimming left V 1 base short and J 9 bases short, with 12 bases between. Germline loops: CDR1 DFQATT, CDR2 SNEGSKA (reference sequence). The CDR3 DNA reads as TGCAGTGCTAGAGTGGTAGGGCTGGCCCAGTACTTC. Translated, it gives CSARVVGLAQYF.

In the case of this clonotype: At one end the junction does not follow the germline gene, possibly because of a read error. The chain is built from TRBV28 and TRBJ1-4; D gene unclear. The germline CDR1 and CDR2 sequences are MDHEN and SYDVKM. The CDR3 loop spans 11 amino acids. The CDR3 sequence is CASSWAEKLFF. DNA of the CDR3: TGTGCCAGCAGTTGGGCGGAAAAGCTGTTTTTT.

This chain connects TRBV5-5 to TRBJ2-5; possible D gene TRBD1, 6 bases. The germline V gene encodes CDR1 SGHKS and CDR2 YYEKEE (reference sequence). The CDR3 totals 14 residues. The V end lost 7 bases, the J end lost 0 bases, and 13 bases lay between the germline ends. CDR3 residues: CASSTGSYQETQYF. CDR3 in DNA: TGTGCCAGCTCAACAGGGTCGTACCAAGAGACCCAGTACTTC.

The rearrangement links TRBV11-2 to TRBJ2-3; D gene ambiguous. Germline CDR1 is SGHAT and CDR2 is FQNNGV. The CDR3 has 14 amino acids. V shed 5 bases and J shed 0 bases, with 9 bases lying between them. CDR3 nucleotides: TGTGCCAGCAGCAAAAGGTCTAGCACAGATACGCAGTATTTT. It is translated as CASSKRSSTDTQYF.

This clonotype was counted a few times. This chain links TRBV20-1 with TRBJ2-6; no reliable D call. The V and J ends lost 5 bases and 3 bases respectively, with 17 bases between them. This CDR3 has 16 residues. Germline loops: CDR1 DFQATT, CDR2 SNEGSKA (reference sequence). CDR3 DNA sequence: TGCAGTGCTTTACCGTGGGCGCTGTATGGGGCCAACGTCCTGACTTTC. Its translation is CSALPWALYGANVLTF.

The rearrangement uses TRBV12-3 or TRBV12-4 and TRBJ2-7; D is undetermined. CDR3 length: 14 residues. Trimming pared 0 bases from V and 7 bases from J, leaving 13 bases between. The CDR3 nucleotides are TGTGCCAGCAGTTTAGCGTTGGACCTCGGGGAGCAGTACTTC. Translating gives CASSLALDLGEQYF.

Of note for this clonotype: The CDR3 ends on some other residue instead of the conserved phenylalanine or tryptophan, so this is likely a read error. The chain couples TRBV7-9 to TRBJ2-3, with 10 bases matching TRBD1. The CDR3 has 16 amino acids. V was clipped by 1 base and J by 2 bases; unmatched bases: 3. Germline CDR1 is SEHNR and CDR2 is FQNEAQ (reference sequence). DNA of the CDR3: TGTGCCAGCAGCTTAGGACAGGGGGCCCACACAGATACGCAGTATGTT. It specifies CASSLGQGAHTDTQYV.

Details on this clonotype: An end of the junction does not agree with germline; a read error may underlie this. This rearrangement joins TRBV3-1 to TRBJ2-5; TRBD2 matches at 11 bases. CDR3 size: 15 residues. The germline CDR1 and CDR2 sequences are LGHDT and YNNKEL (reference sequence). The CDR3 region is CAGSQSSGRSETQYF. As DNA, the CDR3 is TGTGCCGGCAGCCAGTCTAGCGGGAGGTCCGAGACCCAGTACTTC.

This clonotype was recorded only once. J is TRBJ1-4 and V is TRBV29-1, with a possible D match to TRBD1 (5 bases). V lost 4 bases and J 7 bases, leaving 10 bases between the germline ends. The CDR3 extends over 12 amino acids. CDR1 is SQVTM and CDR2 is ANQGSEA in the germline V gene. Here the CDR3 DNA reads TGCAGCGTTGCGGGGGTTGGTGAAAAACTGTTTTTT. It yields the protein CSVAGVGEKLFF.